The 15 T cell receptor beta chains listed next were all sequenced from one sample in a study of blood T cell repertoires in COVID-19. The table came from immunoSEQ multiplex PCR; TCRdb's copy has only in-frame clones and leaves some out. The data hold under 250,000 clones, with 86% observed a single time. Sequencing input: peripheral blood. These receptors came from a woman aged 55 to 70 who had recovered from COVID-19.

J is TRBJ2-1 and V is TRBV29-1, with a tentative D call TRBD1 (6 bases). CDR3 size: 13 residues. The germline V gene encodes CDR1 SQVTM and CDR2 ANQGSEA. Trimming took off 6 bases at V and 4 bases at J, with 13 bases between the two ends. The CDR3 loop is CSVDNRAYNEQFF. CDR3 nucleotide sequence: TGCAGCGTGGACAACAGGGCGTACAATGAGCAGTTCTTC.

This sequence joins TRBV11-2 and TRBJ1-2, with D maybe TRBD1 (6 bases). The CDR3 length is 14 residues. Trimming left V 4 bases short and J 6 bases short, with 15 bases between. CDR1 is SGHAT and CDR2 is FQNNGV in the germline V gene. The CDR3 reads CASSWGTSGDGYTF. The CDR3 DNA reads TGTGCCAGCAGCTGGGGGACCTCAGGGGATGGCTACACCTTC.

The gene calls are TRBV10-3 and TRBJ1-5, with D possibly being TRBD1 (6 bases). With 10 bases removed from V and 4 bases from J, the gap between germline ends came to 11 bases. CDR3 length: 12 residues. Germline CDR1 reads ENHRY; CDR2 reads SYGVKD. CDR3 nucleotide sequence: TGTGCCACCAAGACAGGAAATCAGCCCCAGCATTTT. This encodes CATKTGNQPQHF.

V is TRBV29-1 and J is TRBJ1-4; D is perhaps TRBD1 (6 bases). V lost 3 bases and J lost 8, with 10 bases in between. In germline, CDR1 is SQVTM, CDR2 ANQGSEA. CDR3 length equals 12 residues. In nucleotides, the CDR3 is TGCAGCGTTGAGTCAGGGGAGGAAAAACTGTTTTTT. Translation gives CSVESGEEKLFF.

The chain combines TRBV28 with TRBJ1-5; D call uncertain. Between the trimmed V and J ends, which lost 1 base and 5 bases, there was a span of 6 bases. CDR3 size: 13 residues. The germline V gene has CDR1 MDHEN and CDR2 SYDVKM. The CDR3 region is CASSLSPDQPQHF. DNA of the CDR3: TGTGCCAGCAGTTTATCCCCGGATCAGCCCCAGCATTTT.

This clone has only a few counts. The rearrangement links TRBV5-1 to TRBJ1-2, with D unresolved. V dropped 4 bases and J dropped 4 bases, with 11 bases sitting between them. CDR1 is SGHRS and CDR2 is YFSETQ in the germline V gene. The CDR3 consists of 13 residues. In DNA, the CDR3 is TGCGCCAGCAGCCAAGAGGGATTCTATGGCTACACCTTC. It is translated as CASSQEGFYGYTF.

This sequence joins TRBV5-1 and TRBJ1-3; possible D gene TRBD1, 5 bases. Germline CDR1 is SGHRS and CDR2 is YFSETQ. CDR3 length: 16 amino acids. The germline V and J ends were trimmed by 5 bases and 0 bases, with 15 bases remaining between them. CDR3 sequence: CASSITGTSSGNTIYF. The CDR3, as DNA: TGCGCCAGCAGTATCACAGGTACGAGCTCTGGAAACACCATATATTTT.

This clone was seen once. Sequence at one end of the junction differs from germline and may be a read error. This chain joins TRBV7-2 and TRBJ1-4; D not resolved. The CDR3 runs to 15 residues. The germline gives CDR1 SGHTA, CDR2 FQGNSA. CDR3 coding DNA: TGTGCCAGCAGCAACCAAGCAGTCACTAGTGAAAAACTGTTTTTT. It is translated as CASSNQAVTSEKLFF. Looking up the rest from reference TRBV7-2 and TRBJ1-4 gives the full variable domain: GAGVSQSPSNKVTEKGKDVELRCDPISGHTALYWYRQSLGQGLEFLIYFQGNSAPDKSGLPSDRFSAERTGGSVSTLTIQRTQQEDSAVYLCASSNQAVTSEKLFFGSGTQLSVL.

This clone was counted a few times. The chain recombines TRBV19 with TRBJ2-2, with 9 bases aligning to TRBD1. With 6 bases clipped from V and 7 bases from J, the junction kept 15 bases outside the gene matches. The CDR3 consists of 17 residues. Germline values: CDR1 LNHDA, CDR2 SQIVND (reference sequence). This CDR3 reads CASSLGQGISGVGELFF. Written as DNA, the CDR3 is TGTGCCAGTAGCCTTGGACAGGGGATCTCGGGAGTCGGGGAGCTGTTTTTT.

The CDR3 coding sequence is TGTGCCAGCAGCTCGCTTGGGCGAGAGACCCAGTACTTC. Translated: CASSSLGRETQYF. The rearrangement joins TRBV7-9 to TRBJ2-5; D is unclear. V was trimmed by 4 bases and J by 4 bases, leaving 10 bases between them. There are 13 residues in the CDR3. Germline-derived CDR1 and CDR2 are SEHNR and FQNEAQ (reference sequence).

This sequence joins TRBV10-3 and TRBJ2-5, with TRBD2 identical over 12 bases. The trim removed 7 bases at V and 4 bases at J, leaving 1 base unmatched. The germline gives CDR1 ENHRY, CDR2 SYGVKD. The CDR3 extends over 13 amino acids. The CDR3 bases are TGTGCCATCACTAGCGGGGGGGCAGAGACCCAGTACTTC. As protein: CAITSGGAETQYF.

This clone has a handful of counts. In nucleotides, the CDR3 is TGTGCCACCAGTGAGCCCCCGGGACAGGGGTCCAATGAGCAGTTCTTC. It specifies CATSEPPGQGSNEQFF. The chain recombines TRBV24-1 with TRBJ2-1; 10 positions agree with TRBD1. There are 16 residues in the CDR3. V lost 4 bases and J lost 6; bases outside the gene matches: 8. Germline assignment: CDR1 KGHDR and CDR2 SFDVKD.

This chain links TRBV19 with TRBJ2-6; D remains unclear. V lost 7 bases, J lost 2 bases, and 3 bases lay in between. From germline, CDR1 is LNHDA and CDR2 SQIVND (reference sequence). This CDR3 is 12 amino acids long. CDR3 coding DNA: TGTGCCAGTAATACTGGGGCCAACGTCCTGACTTTC. Its protein product is CASNTGANVLTF.

The rearrangement links TRBV10-3 to TRBJ2-1; D possibly corresponds to TRBD2 (5 bases). There are 15 residues in the CDR3. CDR1 is ENHRY, CDR2 SYGVKD, per germline. V lost 4 bases and J lost 10, with 20 bases in between. CDR3 sequence reads: CAISALLARTREQFF. DNA for the CDR3: TGTGCCATCAGTGCCCTGCTAGCTAGAACAAGGGAGCAGTTCTTC.

The chain uses TRBV19 and TRBJ2-2; 12 positions agree with TRBD2. The CDR3 length is 15 residues. Germline values: CDR1 LNHDA, CDR2 SQIVND (reference sequence). The V and J ends lost 3 bases and 6 bases, in that order; junction bases with no gene match: 2. The DNA of the CDR3 is TGTGCCAGTAGTATCGCTAGCGGGGGGGCCGGGGAGCTGTTTTTT. This sequence encodes CASSIASGGAGELFF.